This paragraph reports one T cell receptor beta chain. Its antigen remains undetermined. There are no base qualities to consult, and no much larger clone falls within one base. The germline V gene yields ENHRY for CDR1 and SYGVKD for CDR2. The CDR3, from cysteine to phenylalanine, totals 13 residues. The only DNA kept is the CDR3, 39 bases in frame from the first base. Trimming removed 4 bases from V and 4 bases from J, leaving 7 bases between the germline ends. According to the study, the label for this sample's time point signals: baseline before first vaccination. The treatment or condition label corresponds to: meningococcal conjugate vaccine given as trial control. Samples from vaccinated people were obtained from the UK trials COV001 and COV002, which included a single-blind randomized controlled phase 2/3 trial of AZD1222 (ChAdOx1 nCoV-19) in healthy adults. Trial participant PBMC samples were collected at day 0 and day 28 after the second dose for TCRbeta chain sequencing.

These data belong to a study of T cell responses to AZD1222 COVID-19 vaccine (dated by TCRdb to about 2021). In terms of the full investigation: TCR sequencing was performed for approximately 240 trial participants, of whom some 200 were given two doses of AZD1222 and 26 were given two doses of MenACWY control vaccine. Enrollment into the trials was organized by age into subgroups of 18-55, 56-69 and 70-plus years, and those subgroups contained about 160, 30 and 59 TCR-sequenced participants, respectively.

Here is what the overall study found, with its caveats: The 56-69-year group was small, and its depth increase did not reach significance, likely because of low power. Nearly half of unique spike-specific TCRs reportedly recognized epitopes outside regions mutated in the B.1.351 and B.1.1.7 variants. Participants were mostly white British and included more females than males, and it was suggested by the authors that clonal diversity may have been underestimated. No day 14 peak-response samples were available, so repertoires were characterized only after the peak T cell response. Vaccine-associated CD4 TCRs spanned the whole spike protein, with dominant responses in regions 160-218 and 743-854. Only five to seven AZD1222 recipients were SARS-CoV-2 seropositive at baseline, limiting conclusions about previously exposed vaccinees. After two AZD1222 doses, spike-specific TCR breadth and depth were significantly higher than at day 0 and than in MenACWY recipients.

The CDR3 regions of human TCRbeta chains were subjected to immunosequencing. In the paper's pipeline: TCRs in the repertoires were compared against a reference library of SARS-CoV-2-specific TCRs that had been generated with the MIRA antigen-specificity platform. Breadth meant the fraction of unique TCRs that were SARS-CoV-2-associated, whereas depth meant the fraction of total T cells that were SARS-CoV-2-associated. Using the MIRA data, each spike-specific TCR was assigned both to the spike region to which the TCR was reactive and to a CD4 or CD8 class. Log10-transformed breadth and depth values were compared by one-way ANOVA with Sidak's multiple comparisons tests. TCRdb re-hosts the immuneACCESS table, in-frame sequences only. Its copies lack some clones; in the studies checked, an unresolved V gene accounts for under half of them, and the cause for the rest is not known. The V and J calls and clone size come from that table; D and trimming were worked out from the DNA. The sample yields approximately 120,000 clones; around 89% were counted once. The leading ten clones occupy roughly 11% of the sample.

The sample consisted of peripheral blood, taken on day 0 of MenACWY control vaccination. This TCR came from an adult in good health. The chain couples TRBV10-3 to TRBJ2-2; a confident D gene designation cannot be given. The CDR3 amino acid sequence is: CAISATATGELFF. The DNA is as follows: TGTGCCATCAGTGCCACGGCCACCGGGGAGCTGTTTTTT.